These 30 T cell receptor beta chains were all obtained from the same sample, sequenced in a study of OX40 agonist ivuxolimab in advanced cancers. Sequenced by immunoSEQ multiplex PCR; TCRdb stores in-frame clones only, minus some. The data hold 52,000 or so clones, with around 84% observed a single time. The sample here was CD4+ or CD8+ T cells sorted from blood, taken in a trial of the OX40 agonist ivuxolimab. All receptors come from an adult with an advanced solid tumor such as melanoma, head and neck, liver or kidney cancer.

The chain joins TRBV12-5 to TRBJ2-1; 9 bases align to TRBD2. The CDR3 is 15 amino acids. With V trimmed by 8 bases and J by 2 bases, 7 bases remained unmatched. CDR1 and CDR2 (germline): LGHNT, FRNRAP. The CDR3 nucleotides are TGTGCTAGTTTAACTAGCGGGTCCCCCTACAATGAGCAGTTCTTC. Translating gives CASLTSGSPYNEQFF.

The chain has TRBV7-2 and TRBJ2-3; D unresolved. There are 14 residues in the CDR3. The V gene's germline CDR1 is SGHTA and CDR2 FQGNSA. The V end lost 2 bases, the J end lost 3 bases, and 9 bases lay between the germline ends. DNA for the CDR3: TGTGCCAGCAGCTTATCCCAGGCTACAGATACGCAGTATTTT. This encodes CASSLSQATDTQYF.

CDR3 sequence (DNA): TGTGCCAGCAGCCCGAGAATAGGACACACAGGGGGCGGCGAGAATGAGCAGTTCTTC. It yields the protein CASSPRIGHTGGGENEQFF. J is TRBJ2-1 and V is TRBV7-8; 9 bases are shared with TRBD1. The CDR3 is 19 amino acids. Germline CDR1 SGHVS, CDR2 FQNEAQ. The junction had 21 bases not matched to a gene; V was cut back by 5 bases and J by 7 bases.

The J gene is TRBJ1-6, the V gene TRBV6-1, with D perhaps matching TRBD1 (6 bases). CDR3 length equals 15 residues. The V end lost 6 bases, the J end lost 6 bases, and 15 bases lay between the germline ends. Germline CDR1 MNHNS, CDR2 SASEGT. The CDR3 region is CASRWGNRANSPLHF. CDR3 DNA sequence: TGTGCCAGCAGGTGGGGTAACAGGGCTAATTCACCCCTCCACTTT.

The chain uses TRBV27 and TRBJ2-1, with D possibly TRBD2 on 5 matching bases. Trimming took off 6 bases at V and 3 bases at J, with 15 bases between the two ends. CDR1 is MNHEY, CDR2 SMNVEV, per germline (reference sequence). The CDR3 has 15 amino acids. This CDR3 is CASSSLAGGYNEQFF. Written as DNA, the CDR3 is TGTGCCAGCAGCTCCCTGGCGGGTGGCTACAATGAGCAGTTCTTC.

This clone was counted a single time. The J gene is TRBJ1-6, the V gene TRBV21-1. TRBV21-1 is described as a pseudogene. The CDR3 is 23 residues long. The CDR3 DNA follows: TGTGCCAGCAGCAATCCACCGGGACGGCCCGCGTTTAGACGATACGTCCCTAATTCACCCCTCCACTTT. This encodes CASSNPPGRPAFRRYVPNSPLHF.

This clone was found a few times. The gene calls are TRBV2 and TRBJ1-2; D is uncertain. V shed 3 bases and J shed 8 bases, with 10 bases lying between them. CDR3 size: 12 residues. CDR1 and CDR2 (germline): SNHLY, FYNNEI. The CDR3 here is CASSDGLKGYTF. CDR3 DNA: TGTGCCAGCAGTGACGGACTAAAGGGCTACACCTTC.

The chain recombines TRBV5-5 with TRBJ2-7, with 7 positions matching TRBD1. V lost 0 bases to trimming and J lost 3 bases; unmatched junction nucleotides: 3. This CDR3 has 14 amino acids. Per germline, CDR1 SGHKS and CDR2 YYEKEE (reference sequence). In DNA, the CDR3 is TGTGCCAGCAGCTTGGAGGGGGCCCTCTACGAGCAGTACTTC. Translation gives CASSLEGALYEQYF.

CDR3 in amino acids: CASSFPGKETQYF. The CDR3 nucleotides are TGTGCCAGCAGCTTCCCGGGGAAAGAGACCCAGTACTTC. The chain recombines TRBV5-6 with TRBJ2-5; tentatively, D is TRBD2 (5 bases). Between the trimmed V and J ends, which lost 2 bases and 3 bases, there was a span of 8 bases. The CDR3 consists of 13 residues. Germline loops: CDR1 SGHDT, CDR2 YYEEEE.

The chain recombines TRBV6-1 with TRBJ2-3; D may be TRBD1 or TRBD2 (6 bases each). The ends were cut back, 10 bases at V and 0 bases at J, with 14 bases in the middle. This CDR3 is 14 amino acids long. Germline V gene data show CDR1 as MNHNS and CDR2 as SASEGT. The DNA of the CDR3 is TGTGCCACCTTGGAGGGGGGTAGCACAGATACGCAGTATTTT. It specifies CATLEGGSTDTQYF.

The sample holds a few counts of this clone. This sample includes further DNA sequences coding for the same CDR3. The chain joins TRBV19 to TRBJ2-7, with D perhaps matching TRBD2 (5 bases). This CDR3 has 14 amino acids. The V gene's germline CDR1 is LNHDA and CDR2 SQIVND (reference sequence). Trimming shortened V by 4 bases and J by 2 bases, and 12 bases separated the two germline ends. Here the CDR3 reads CASSNPAGTYEQYF. CDR3 DNA sequence: TGTGCCAGTAGTAACCCGGCCGGGACCTACGAGCAGTACTTC.

V and J are TRBV19 and TRBJ2-1; D unclear. The CDR3 runs to 14 residues. CDR1 is LNHDA, CDR2 SQIVND, per germline (reference sequence). V was cut by 1 base and J by 10 bases, with 14 bases left in between. CDR3 region: CASSIGPPPNEQFF. The CDR3 nucleotides read TGTGCCAGTAGTATAGGTCCACCCCCCAACGAGCAGTTCTTC.

The chain employs TRBV4-1 and TRBJ1-3, with D unclear. The V and J ends lost 4 bases and 0 bases respectively, with 7 bases between them. Germline CDR1 reads MGHRA; CDR2 reads YSYEKL. The CDR3 extends over 14 amino acids. CDR3 DNA: TGCGCCAGCAGCCCCCTTCCCTCTGGAAACACCATATATTTT. Translation gives CASSPLPSGNTIYF.

The DNA of the CDR3 is TGTGCCAGTTGGGACAGGGTTAATCAGCCCCAGCATTTT. Residues: CASWDRVNQPQHF. This rearrangement joins TRBV19 to TRBJ1-5, with TRBD1 matching 9 bases. The ends lost 8 bases at V and 4 bases at J; junction bases unmatched: 3. In germline, CDR1 is LNHDA, CDR2 SQIVND (reference sequence). This CDR3 spans 13 amino acids.

The V and J genes are TRBV7-8 and TRBJ1-2; TRBD1 might be the D (6 bases). The V end lost 5 bases, the J end lost 7 bases, and 14 bases lay between the germline ends. CDR3 length equals 13 residues. CDR1 is SGHVS and CDR2 is FQNEAQ in the germline V gene. Here the CDR3 DNA reads TGTGCCAGCAGCCCACAGGGATTAGGTGGCTACACCTTC. This translates into CASSPQGLGGYTF.

The chain couples TRBV7-9 to TRBJ2-2, with 7 bases matching TRBD1. The CDR3 consists of 15 residues. Germline loops: CDR1 SEHNR, CDR2 FQNEAQ (reference sequence). J gave up 4 bases and V 4 bases, and 6 bases lay outside the gene matches. CDR3 sequence: CASSSRQGGTGELFF. The CDR3 nucleotides read TGTGCCAGCAGCTCTAGACAGGGCGGCACCGGGGAGCTGTTTTTT.

This chain connects TRBV7-6 to TRBJ1-3; D uncertain. Germline V gene data show CDR1 as SGHVS and CDR2 as FNYEAQ. The CDR3 extends over 15 amino acids. Deletions cut 6 bases from V and 0 bases from J, with 12 bases between. The CDR3, as DNA: TGTGCCAGCAGTAGTGGCCCTTACTCTGGAAACACCATATATTTT. It codes for CASSSGPYSGNTIYF.

This clone was observed once. The chain has TRBV6-6 and TRBJ1-2, with D possibly being TRBD1 (5 bases). Per germline, CDR1 MNHNY and CDR2 SVGAGI (reference sequence). The CDR3 runs 15 residues. Deletions cut 5 bases from V and 2 bases from J, with 15 bases between. Written as DNA, the CDR3 is TGTGCCAGCAGTGACCCCTCGACAGCAAACTATGGCTACACCTTC. The encoded protein is CASSDPSTANYGYTF.

The count of this clone is one. The rearrangement links TRBV5-1 to TRBJ2-5; 10 nucleotides agree with TRBD1. This CDR3 comprises 14 residues. Germline lookup yields CDR1 SGHRS and CDR2 YFSETQ. J gave up 3 bases and V 2 bases, and 1 base lay outside the gene matches. CDR3 residues: CASSFGTGEETQYF. The CDR3 DNA follows: TGCGCCAGCAGCTTTGGGACAGGGGAAGAGACCCAGTACTTC.

The genes are TRBV2 and TRBJ2-7, with D possibly called TRBD1 or TRBD2 (5 bases each). Germline CDR1 reads SNHLY; CDR2 reads FYNNEI. This CDR3 spans 13 amino acids. V dropped 6 bases and J dropped 5 bases, with 14 bases sitting between them. The CDR3: CASRGDGVHEQYF. In DNA form, the CDR3 reads TGTGCCAGCAGAGGGGACGGCGTCCACGAGCAGTACTTC. Full variable domain (missing parts from reference TRBV2 and TRBJ2-7): EPEVTQTPSHQVTQMGQEVILRCVPISNHLYFYWYRQILGQKVEFLVSFYNNEISEKSEIFDDQFSVERPDGSNFTLKIRSTKLEDSAMYFCASRGDGVHEQYFGPGTRLTVT.

The J gene is TRBJ2-1, the V gene TRBV6-8, with a tentative D call TRBD2 (6 bases). With 7 bases removed from V and 4 bases from J, the gap between germline ends came to 11 bases. The germline CDR1 and CDR2 sequences are MNHGY and SAAAGT. The CDR3 contains 13 residues. CDR3 sequence: CASNLAEYNEQFF. CDR3 nucleotides: TGTGCCAGCAATTTAGCGGAGTACAATGAGCAGTTCTTC.

The rearrangement uses TRBV11-2 and TRBJ1-5; 7 bases fit TRBD1. The CDR3 has 17 amino acids. J lost 2 bases, V lost 5 bases, and 12 bases had no gene match. Per germline, CDR1 SGHAT and CDR2 FQNNGV. CDR3 nucleotides: TGTGCCAGCAGCCCAGCCGGGGGGGGGACAGGCAATCAGCCCCAGCATTTT. Residues: CASSPAGGGTGNQPQHF.

The V and J genes are TRBV29-1 and TRBJ2-3, with D tentatively TRBD1 or TRBD2 (7 bases each). The CDR3 is 15 amino acids. CDR1 and CDR2 (germline): SQVTM, ANQGSEA. V gave up 6 bases and J gave up 4 bases, with 20 bases separating them. CDR3 region: CSVPGRGRGADTQYF. CDR3 bases: TGCAGCGTCCCTGGGAGGGGGCGAGGAGCAGATACGCAGTATTTT.

The J gene is TRBJ1-1, the V gene TRBV4-1, with 7 bases that match TRBD1. V dropped 0 bases and J dropped 11; count of bases not matched to a gene: 9. The CDR3 spans 14 residues. From germline, CDR1 is MGHRA and CDR2 YSYEKL. The CDR3 nucleotides read TGCGCCAGCAGCCAAGAAATAGTGCAGGGGGGTGCTTTCTTT. As protein: CASSQEIVQGGAFF.

The chain employs TRBV19 and TRBJ2-5; 7 positions agree with TRBD2. Germline V gives CDR1 LNHDA, CDR2 SQIVND (reference sequence). This CDR3 contains 15 residues. V was clipped by 3 bases and J by 0 bases; unmatched bases: 4. The CDR3 loop is CASSIPAGNQETQYF. The CDR3 nucleotides read TGTGCCAGTAGTATTCCAGCGGGGAACCAAGAGACCCAGTACTTC.

The chain employs TRBV4-2 and TRBJ2-3; D not certain. Trimming left V 4 bases short and J 4 bases short, with 6 bases between. In germline, CDR1 is LGHNA, CDR2 YNFKEQ. The CDR3 spans 12 residues. CDR3 loop: CASSPHSDTQYF. As DNA, the CDR3 is TGTGCCAGCAGCCCGCACTCAGATACGCAGTATTTT.

DNA of the CDR3: TGTGCCAGCAGTGGGACAGGGTGGTACACTGAAGCTTTCTTT. It specifies CASSGTGWYTEAFF. V is TRBV28 and J is TRBJ1-1, with 9 bases fitting TRBD1. The CDR3 contains 14 residues. The V segment lost 5 bases and the J segment 3 bases; nucleotides outside the gene matches: 4. Germline values: CDR1 MDHEN, CDR2 SYDVKM.

The rearrangement uses TRBV2 and TRBJ2-7, with unresolved D. The CDR3 contains 11 residues. Germline V gene sequence: CDR1 SNHLY, CDR2 FYNNEI. The V gene lost 8 bases and the J gene lost 0 bases, with 5 bases spanning the gap. CDR3 loop: CASLLSYEQYF. CDR3 DNA sequence: TGTGCCAGCCTGCTCTCCTACGAGCAGTACTTC.

The chain recombines TRBV7-3 with TRBJ2-7; D is possibly TRBD1 (5 bases). Deletions cut 2 bases from V and 3 bases from J, with 14 bases between. The CDR3 spans 15 residues. The germline V gene has CDR1 SGHTA and CDR2 FQGTGA. CDR3 amino acids: CASSLGRGLVYEQYF. For the CDR3, the DNA is TGTGCCAGCAGCTTAGGTAGGGGATTAGTCTACGAGCAGTACTTC.

This chain links TRBV28 with TRBJ1-1, with D uncertain. The CDR3 has 14 residues. Germline CDR1 reads MDHEN; CDR2 reads SYDVKM. V lost 6 bases to trimming and J lost 1 base, with 12 bases between them. CDR3 region: CASSRLTENTEAFF. The CDR3, as DNA: TGTGCCAGCAGCCGCTTGACGGAGAACACTGAAGCTTTCTTT.